This TCR beta chain was captured in a study of Graves' ophthalmopathy and Graves' hyperthyroidism. Under 3 months in duration, the ophthalmopathy in affected donors had moderate-to-severe activity, CAS ≥3 and NOSPECS ≥4. Pregnant or lactating patients and those with other autoimmune diseases or uncontrolled infections were excluded. Beta-chain TCR CDR3 regions were amplified from RNA transcripts. Scientists carried out first-round RT-PCR using HTBI primers and then a second-round multiplex PCR. One entry per CDR3 protein results from TCRdb running MiXCR on the multiplex PCR reads. Found here are fewer than 350,000 distinct CDR3 sequences, 15% to 20% of them singletons; the top ten hold roughly an eighth. Study-wide points: In predicting ophthalmopathy progression, the model reached 70.59% sensitivity and under 85% specificity.

In its sample, this clonotype was seen many times. Its antigen is unidentified. Sequencing input: peripheral blood. This TCR was sampled from an adult man with Graves' ophthalmopathy.

CDR3 DNA: TGTGCCAGCAGTGAAGTTTCAGGACTAGCGGCGGAGACCCAGTACTTC. It encodes CASSEVSGLAAETQYF. The chain is built from TRBV6-1 and TRBJ2-5; 10 bases agree with TRBD2. The germline V gene encodes CDR1 MNHNS and CDR2 SASEGT. Trimming at V came to 1 base and at J to 5 bases, leaving 7 bases not matched to a gene. The CDR3 is 16 residues long.